This TCR beta chain comes out of a study of cytomegalovirus exposure and HLA in healthy donors. General observations from the study: The productive fraction for most TCR beta V segments was about 90% or about 30% in an earlier analysis. The HLA-A and HLA-B alleles of most subjects were reportedly predicted accurately from TCR beta sequences. Indistinguishable V segments, including TRBV6-2 and TRBV6-3, were excluded.

PCR employed 60 Vbeta and 13 Jbeta primers. Assay: immunoSEQ multiplex PCR; the TCRdb copy retains only in-frame clones and omits some. The table records a few hundred thousand clones, about 87% of them present only once. As for this clone: The antigen is unknown.

CDR3 length: 14 amino acids. Trimming shortened V by 4 bases and J by 1 base, and 8 bases separated the two germline ends. Per the germline V gene, CDR1 is MNHNS and CDR2 is SASEGT. This chain joins TRBV6-1 and TRBJ1-3, with D perhaps TRBD1 (5 bases). The origin of this receptor is a woman aged 18-30 years in good health and CMV-seronegative. The specimen sequenced was PBMCs. CDR3 in amino acids: CASSVQGSGNTIYF. DNA of the CDR3: TGTGCCAGCAGTGTCCAGGGATCTGGAAACACCATATATTTT.